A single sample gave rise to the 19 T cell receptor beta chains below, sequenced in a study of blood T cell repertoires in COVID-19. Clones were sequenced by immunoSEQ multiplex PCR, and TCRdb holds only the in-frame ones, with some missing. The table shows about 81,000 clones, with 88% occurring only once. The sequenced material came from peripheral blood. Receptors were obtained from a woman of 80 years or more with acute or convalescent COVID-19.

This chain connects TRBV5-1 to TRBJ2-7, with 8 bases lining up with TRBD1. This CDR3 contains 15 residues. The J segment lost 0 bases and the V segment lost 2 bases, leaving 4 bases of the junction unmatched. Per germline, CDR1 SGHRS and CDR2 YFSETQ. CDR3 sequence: CASSFWTGSSYEQYF. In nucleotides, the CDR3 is TGCGCCAGCAGCTTCTGGACAGGGTCCTCCTACGAGCAGTACTTC. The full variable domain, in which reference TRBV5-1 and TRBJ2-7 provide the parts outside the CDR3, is KAGVTQTPRYLIKTRGQQVTLSCSPISGHRSVSWYQQTPGQGLQFLFEYFSETQRNKGNFPGRFSGRQFSNSRSEMNVSTLELGDSALYLCASSFWTGSSYEQYFGPGTRLTVT.

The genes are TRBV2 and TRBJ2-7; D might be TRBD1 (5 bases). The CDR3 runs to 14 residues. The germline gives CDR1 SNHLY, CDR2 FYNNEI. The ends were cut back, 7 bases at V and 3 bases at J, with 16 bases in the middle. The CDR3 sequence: CASKVGRVSYEQYF. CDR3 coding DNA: TGTGCCAGCAAGGTCGGCAGGGTAAGCTACGAGCAGTACTTC.

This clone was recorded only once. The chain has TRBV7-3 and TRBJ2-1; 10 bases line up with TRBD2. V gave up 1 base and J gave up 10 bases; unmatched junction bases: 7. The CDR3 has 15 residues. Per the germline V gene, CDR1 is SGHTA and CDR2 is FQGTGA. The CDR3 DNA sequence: TGTGCCAGCAGCTTAAGGAGCGGGAGGGCCGGAGAGCAGTTCTTC. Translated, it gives CASSLRSGRAGEQFF.

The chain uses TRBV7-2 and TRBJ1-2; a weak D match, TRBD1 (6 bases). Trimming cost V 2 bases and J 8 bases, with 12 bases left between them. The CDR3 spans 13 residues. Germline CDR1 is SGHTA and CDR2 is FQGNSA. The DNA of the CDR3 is TGTGCCAGCAGCTTAACAGGGCGTCAAGGCTACACCTTC. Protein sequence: CASSLTGRQGYTF.

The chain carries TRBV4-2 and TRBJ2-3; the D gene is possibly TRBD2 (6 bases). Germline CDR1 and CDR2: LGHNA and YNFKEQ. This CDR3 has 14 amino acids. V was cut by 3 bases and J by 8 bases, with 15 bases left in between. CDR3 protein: CASSQAGKEGTQYF. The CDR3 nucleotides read TGTGCCAGCAGCCAGGCAGGGAAGGAGGGTACGCAGTATTTT.

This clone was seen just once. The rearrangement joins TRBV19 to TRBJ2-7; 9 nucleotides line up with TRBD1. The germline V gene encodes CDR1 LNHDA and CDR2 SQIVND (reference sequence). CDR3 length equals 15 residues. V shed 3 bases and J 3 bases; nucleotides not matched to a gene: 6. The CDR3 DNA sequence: TGTGCCAGTAGTATTGGGTGGACAGGGGACTACGAGCAGTACTTC. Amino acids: CASSIGWTGDYEQYF. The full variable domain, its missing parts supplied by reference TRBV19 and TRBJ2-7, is DGGITQSPKYLFRKEGQNVTLSCEQNLNHDAMYWYRQDPGQGLRLIYYSQIVNDFQKGDIAEGYSVSREKKESFPLTVTSAQKNPTAFYLCASSIGWTGDYEQYFGPGTRLTVT.

The CDR3 here is CASSPRPGGGNEQFF. In DNA, the CDR3 is TGTGCCAGCAGCCCCCGGCCAGGAGGTGGAAATGAGCAGTTCTTC. The chain links TRBV3-1 (or the pseudogene TRBV3-2) to TRBJ2-1, with D possibly being TRBD2 (5 bases). Trimming removed 4 bases at V and 7 bases at J, with 17 bases between. The V gene's germline CDR1 is LGHDT and CDR2 YNNKEL (reference sequence). CDR3 length equals 15 residues.

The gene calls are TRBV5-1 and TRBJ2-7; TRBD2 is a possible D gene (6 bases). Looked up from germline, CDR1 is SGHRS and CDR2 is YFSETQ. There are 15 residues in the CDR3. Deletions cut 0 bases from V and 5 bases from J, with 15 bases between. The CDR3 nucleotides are TGCGCCAGCAGCTTGGGTCCAGCGGGTTCTCACGAGCAGTACTTC. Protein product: CASSLGPAGSHEQYF.

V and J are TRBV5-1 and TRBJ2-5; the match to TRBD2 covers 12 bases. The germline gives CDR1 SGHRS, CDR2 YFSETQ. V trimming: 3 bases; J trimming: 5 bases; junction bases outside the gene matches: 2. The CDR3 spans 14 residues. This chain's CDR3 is CASSSTSGSETQYF. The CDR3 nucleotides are TGCGCCAGCAGCTCGACTAGCGGGAGTGAGACCCAGTACTTC.

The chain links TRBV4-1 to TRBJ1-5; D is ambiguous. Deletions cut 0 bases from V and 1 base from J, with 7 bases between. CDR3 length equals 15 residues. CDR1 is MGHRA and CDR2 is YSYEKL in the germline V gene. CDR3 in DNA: TGCGCCAGCAGCCAAGATACGGGGAGCAATCAGCCCCAGCATTTT. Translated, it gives CASSQDTGSNQPQHF.

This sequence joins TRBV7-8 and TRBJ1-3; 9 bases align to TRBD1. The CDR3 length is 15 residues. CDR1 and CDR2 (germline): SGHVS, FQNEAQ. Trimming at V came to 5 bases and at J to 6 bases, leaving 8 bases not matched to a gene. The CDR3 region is CASSPRTGVENTIYF. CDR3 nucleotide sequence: TGTGCCAGCAGCCCCCGGACAGGGGTGGAAAACACCATATATTTT.

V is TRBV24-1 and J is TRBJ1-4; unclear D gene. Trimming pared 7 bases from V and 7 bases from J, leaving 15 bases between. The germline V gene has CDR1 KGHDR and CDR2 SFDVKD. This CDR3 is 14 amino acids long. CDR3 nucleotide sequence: TGTGCCACCAGGGTGGGGAGTGAGGGTGAAAAACTGTTTTTT. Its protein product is CATRVGSEGEKLFF.

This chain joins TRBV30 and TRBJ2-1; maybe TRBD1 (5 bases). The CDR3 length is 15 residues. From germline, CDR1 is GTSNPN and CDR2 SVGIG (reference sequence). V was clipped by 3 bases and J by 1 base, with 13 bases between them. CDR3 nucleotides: TGTGCCTGGAGATCCAGGGATAAGTCCTACAATGAGCAGTTCTTC. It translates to CAWRSRDKSYNEQFF.

The CDR3 is CASSVYGDETQYF. In DNA, the CDR3 is TGTGCCAGCAGCGTTTACGGGGATGAGACCCAGTACTTC. The J gene is TRBJ2-5, the V gene TRBV9, with a tentative D call TRBD2 (5 bases). This CDR3 region has 13 residues. The V gene's germline CDR1 is SGDLS and CDR2 YYNGEE. Trimming removed 2 bases from V and 5 bases from J, with 10 bases in between.

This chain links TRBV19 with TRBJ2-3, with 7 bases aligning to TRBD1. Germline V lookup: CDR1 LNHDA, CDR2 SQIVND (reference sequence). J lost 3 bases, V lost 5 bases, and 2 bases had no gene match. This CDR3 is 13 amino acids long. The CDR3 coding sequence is TGTGCCAGTAGTCGGGGACAGACAGATACGCAGTATTTT. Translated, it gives CASSRGQTDTQYF.

CDR3 residues: CASSIVEATDTQYF. In DNA, the CDR3 is TGCGCCAGCAGCATAGTGGAGGCAACAGATACGCAGTATTTT. The rearrangement joins TRBV5-1 to TRBJ2-3, with D possibly TRBD2 on 5 matching bases. This CDR3 comprises 14 residues. Germline CDR1 and CDR2: SGHRS and YFSETQ. V was shortened by 4 bases and J by 3 bases, with 12 bases between the two germline ends.

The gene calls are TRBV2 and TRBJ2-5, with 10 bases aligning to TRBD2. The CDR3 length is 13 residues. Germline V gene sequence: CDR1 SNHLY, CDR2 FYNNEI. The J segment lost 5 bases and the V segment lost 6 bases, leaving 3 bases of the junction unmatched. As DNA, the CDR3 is TGTGCCAGCAGGGGGACTAGCGTCGAGACCCAGTACTTC. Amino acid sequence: CASRGTSVETQYF.

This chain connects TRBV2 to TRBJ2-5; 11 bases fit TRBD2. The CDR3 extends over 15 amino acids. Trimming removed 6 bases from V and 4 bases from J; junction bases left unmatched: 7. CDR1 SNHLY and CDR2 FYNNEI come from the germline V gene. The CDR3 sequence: CASRLGLAGIETQYF. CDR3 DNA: TGTGCCAGCAGACTAGGACTAGCGGGTATAGAGACCCAGTACTTC.

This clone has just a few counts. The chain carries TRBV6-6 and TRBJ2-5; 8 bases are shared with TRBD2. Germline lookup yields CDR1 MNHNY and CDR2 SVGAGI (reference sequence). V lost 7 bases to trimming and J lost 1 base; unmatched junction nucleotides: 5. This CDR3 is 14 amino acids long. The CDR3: CASKGTSPQETQYF. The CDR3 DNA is TGTGCCAGCAAGGGGACTAGTCCCCAAGAGACCCAGTACTTC.